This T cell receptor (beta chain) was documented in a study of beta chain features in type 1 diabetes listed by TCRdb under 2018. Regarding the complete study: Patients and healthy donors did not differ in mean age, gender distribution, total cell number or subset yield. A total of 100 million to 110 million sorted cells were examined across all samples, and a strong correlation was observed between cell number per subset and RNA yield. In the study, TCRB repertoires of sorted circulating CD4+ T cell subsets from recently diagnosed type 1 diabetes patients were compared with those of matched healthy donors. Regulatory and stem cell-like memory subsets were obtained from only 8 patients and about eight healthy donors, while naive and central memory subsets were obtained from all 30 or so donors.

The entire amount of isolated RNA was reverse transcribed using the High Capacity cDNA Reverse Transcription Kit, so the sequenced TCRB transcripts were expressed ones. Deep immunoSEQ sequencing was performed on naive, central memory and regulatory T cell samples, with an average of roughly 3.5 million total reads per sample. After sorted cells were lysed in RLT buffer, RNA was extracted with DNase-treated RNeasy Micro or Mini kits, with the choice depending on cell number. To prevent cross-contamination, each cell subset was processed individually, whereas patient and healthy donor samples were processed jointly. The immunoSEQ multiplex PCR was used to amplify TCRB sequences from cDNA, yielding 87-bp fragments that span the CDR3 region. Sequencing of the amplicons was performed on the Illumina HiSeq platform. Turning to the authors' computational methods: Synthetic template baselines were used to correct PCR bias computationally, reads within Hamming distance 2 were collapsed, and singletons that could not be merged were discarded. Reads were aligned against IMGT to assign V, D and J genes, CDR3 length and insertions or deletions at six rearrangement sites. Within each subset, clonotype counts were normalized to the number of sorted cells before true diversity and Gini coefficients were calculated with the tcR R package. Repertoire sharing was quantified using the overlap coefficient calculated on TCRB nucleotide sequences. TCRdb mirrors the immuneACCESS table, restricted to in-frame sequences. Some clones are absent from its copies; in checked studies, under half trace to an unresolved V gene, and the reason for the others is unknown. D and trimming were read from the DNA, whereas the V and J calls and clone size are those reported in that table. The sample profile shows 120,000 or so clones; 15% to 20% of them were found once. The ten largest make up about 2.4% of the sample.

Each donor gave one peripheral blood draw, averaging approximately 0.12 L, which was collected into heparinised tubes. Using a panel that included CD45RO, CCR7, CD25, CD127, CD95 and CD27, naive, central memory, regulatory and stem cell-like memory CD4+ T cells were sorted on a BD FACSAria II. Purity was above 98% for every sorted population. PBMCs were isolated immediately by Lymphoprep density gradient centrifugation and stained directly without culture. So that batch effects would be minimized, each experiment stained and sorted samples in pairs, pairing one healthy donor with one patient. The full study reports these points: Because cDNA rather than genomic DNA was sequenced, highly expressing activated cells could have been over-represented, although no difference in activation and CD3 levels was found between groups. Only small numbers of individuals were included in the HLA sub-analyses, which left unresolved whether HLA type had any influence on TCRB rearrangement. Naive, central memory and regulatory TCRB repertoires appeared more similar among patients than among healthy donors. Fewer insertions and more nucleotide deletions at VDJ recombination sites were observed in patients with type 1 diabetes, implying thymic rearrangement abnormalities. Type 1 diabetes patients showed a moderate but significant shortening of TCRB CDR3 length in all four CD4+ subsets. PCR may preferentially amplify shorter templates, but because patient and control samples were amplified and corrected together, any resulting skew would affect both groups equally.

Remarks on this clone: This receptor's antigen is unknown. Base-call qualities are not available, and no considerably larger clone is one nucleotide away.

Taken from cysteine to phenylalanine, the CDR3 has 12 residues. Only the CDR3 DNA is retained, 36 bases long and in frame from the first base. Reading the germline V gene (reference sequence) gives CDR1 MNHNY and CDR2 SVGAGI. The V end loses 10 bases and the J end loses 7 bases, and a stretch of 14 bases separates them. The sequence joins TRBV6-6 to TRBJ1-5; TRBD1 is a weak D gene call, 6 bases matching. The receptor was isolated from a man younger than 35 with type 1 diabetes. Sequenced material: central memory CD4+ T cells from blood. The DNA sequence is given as TGTGCCACGGGGGAGGGGGGACAGCCCCAGCATTTT. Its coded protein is CATGEGGQPQHF.